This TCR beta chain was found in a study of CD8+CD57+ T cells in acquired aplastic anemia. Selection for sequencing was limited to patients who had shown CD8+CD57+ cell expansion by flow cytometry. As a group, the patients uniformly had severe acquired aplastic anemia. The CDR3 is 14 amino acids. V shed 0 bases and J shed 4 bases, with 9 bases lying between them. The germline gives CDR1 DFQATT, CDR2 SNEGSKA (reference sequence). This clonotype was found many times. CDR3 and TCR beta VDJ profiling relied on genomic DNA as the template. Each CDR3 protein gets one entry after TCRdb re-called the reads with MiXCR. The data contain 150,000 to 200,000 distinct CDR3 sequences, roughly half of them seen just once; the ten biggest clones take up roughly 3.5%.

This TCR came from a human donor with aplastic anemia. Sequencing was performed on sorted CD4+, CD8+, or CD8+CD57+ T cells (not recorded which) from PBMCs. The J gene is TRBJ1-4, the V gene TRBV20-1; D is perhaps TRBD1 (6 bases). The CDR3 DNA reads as TGCAGTGCTAGAGAGACAGGTCGTAATGAAAAACTGTTTTTT. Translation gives CSARETGRNEKLFF.